Detailed here is one TCR beta chain. Its antigen remains unknown. These data are taken from a study of cytotoxic CD8 clonotypes in ibrutinib-treated CLL. Study-level information: The authors obtained response samples at a median of approximately 12 months of treatment, range 6 to 36.

TCRdb's copy holds only in-frame clones and misses some; the assay was immunoSEQ multiplex PCR. The data hold some 200,000 clones, with 65% to 80% observed a single time. The CDR3 has 15 amino acids. With V trimmed by 2 bases and J by 4 bases, 7 bases remained unmatched. Germline values: CDR1 SNHLY, CDR2 FYNNEI. General observations from the study: An increase in clonality occurred at ibrutinib response, followed by a return toward baseline at progression.

This clonotype was obtained from a human donor with chronic lymphocytic leukemia. The chain joins TRBV2 to TRBJ1-2; 7 nucleotides line up with TRBD1. The input for sequencing was PBMCs, taken after 12 months of ibrutinib treatment. The CDR3 protein is CASSESTGPSYGYTF. The CDR3 DNA follows: TGTGCCAGCAGTGAATCGACAGGGCCGTCCTATGGCTACACCTTC.